This T cell receptor (beta chain) was sequenced during a study of T cell clonality in common variable immunodeficiency. Study-wide results and caveats: CVID patient heterogeneity limited repertoire-clinical complication correlations.

Assay used: immunoSEQ multiplex PCR; TCRdb lists only in-frame clones, some missing. The sample has over 40,000 clones, none seen only once. CDR3 length: 14 residues. Germline loops: CDR1 MRHNA, CDR2 SNTAGT. J gave up 3 bases and V 5 bases, and 0 bases lay outside the gene matches. This clone was seen repeatedly, ten times or more. The antigen is not known. The CDR3 goes on 3 residues after the read ends, and that part is filled in from the germline J gene. Donors gave about 5 to 8 ml heparinized peripheral whole blood. V is TRBV6-4 and J is TRBJ2-2; 10 bases map to TRBD2. This sequence was found in a person aged 18-70 years in good health. Sequenced sample: peripheral blood mononuclear cells. CDR3 DNA, as far as it was read: TGTGCCAGCAGTAGCGGGGGGGACACCGGGGAG. It encodes CASSSGGDTGE. The full CDR3 sequence reads CASSSGGDTGELFF.